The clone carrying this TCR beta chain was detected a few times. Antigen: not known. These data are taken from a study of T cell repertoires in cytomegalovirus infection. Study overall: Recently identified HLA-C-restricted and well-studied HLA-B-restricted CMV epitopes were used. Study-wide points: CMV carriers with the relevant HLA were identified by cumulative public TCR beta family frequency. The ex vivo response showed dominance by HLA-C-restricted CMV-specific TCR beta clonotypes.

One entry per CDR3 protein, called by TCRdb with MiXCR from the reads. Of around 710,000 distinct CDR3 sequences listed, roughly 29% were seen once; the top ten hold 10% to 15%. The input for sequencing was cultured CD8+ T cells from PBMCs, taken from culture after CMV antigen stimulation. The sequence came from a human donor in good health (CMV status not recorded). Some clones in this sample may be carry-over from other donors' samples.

The CDR3 region has the DNA TGTGCCAGCATTTTTCGTGGCTACACCTTC. Protein: CASIFRGYTF. V is TRBV27 and J is TRBJ1-2; the D is unclear. V was pared by 7 bases and J by 7 bases, with 7 bases between. Germline V gene sequence: CDR1 MNHEY, CDR2 SMNVEV (reference sequence). The CDR3 is 10 residues long.